This T cell receptor beta chain was recovered during a study of control samples from healthy donors and cancer patients. The germline V and J ends were trimmed by 6 bases and 8 bases, with 17 bases remaining between them. The CDR3 loop spans 13 amino acids. Looked up from germline, CDR1 is SGHKS and CDR2 is YYEKEE (reference sequence). Measured with immunoSEQ multiplex PCR; TCRdb has only the in-frame clones, and not every one. The profile covers approximately 140,000 clones, with more than 90% appearing a single time and 10% to 12% taken by the ten largest. The TCR sequence derives from a young man in good health. The chain combines TRBV5-5 with TRBJ1-1; D is ambiguous. The sample taken for sequencing was blood. Written as DNA, the CDR3 is TGTGCCAGCACCCCCGGCCAGGCGACGGAAGCTTTCTTT. Amino acids: CASTPGQATEAFF.